The 28 T cell receptor beta chains below come from one sample, sequenced in a study of Graves' ophthalmopathy and Graves' hyperthyroidism. Amplification from RNA transcripts yielded the TCR beta CDR3 regions. Following a first-round RT-PCR that used HTBI primers, a second-round multiplex PCR was carried out. TCRdb reanalysed the multiplex PCR reads using MiXCR and keeps one entry per CDR3 protein. The table shows 300,000 to 400,000 distinct CDR3 sequences, with roughly 17% occurring only once. The specimen sequenced was peripheral blood. Source of these receptors: an adult woman with stable Graves' hyperthyroidism.

V is TRBV29-1 and J is TRBJ2-5; TRBD2 matches at 14 bases. Trimming removed 5 bases from V and 4 bases from J; junction bases left unmatched: 18. The V gene's germline CDR1 is SQVTM and CDR2 ANQGSEA. The CDR3 sequence is 19 residues long. CDR3 sequence: CSVKGTSGSGYEASETQYF. CDR3 nucleotide sequence: TGCAGCGTTAAAGGGACTAGCGGGAGTGGATATGAGGCCTCAGAGACCCAGTACTTC. The full variable domain, with the rest looked up from reference TRBV29-1 and TRBJ2-5, is SAVISQKPSRDICQRGTSLTIQCQVDSQVTMMFWYRQQPGQSLTLIATANQGSEATYESGFVIDKFPISRPNLTFSTLTVSNMSPEDSSIYLCSVKGTSGSGYEASETQYFGPGTRLLVL.

This clonotype was found many times. The chain couples TRBV12-3 or TRBV12-4 to TRBJ1-1; D unresolved. The V and J ends lost 6 bases and 1 base respectively, with 9 bases between them. The CDR3 has 13 amino acids. The CDR3 sequence is CASSPTWNTEAFF. Written as DNA, the CDR3 is TGTGCCAGCAGCCCAACGTGGAACACTGAAGCTTTCTTT.

This clonotype was counted at least ten times. The rearrangement links TRBV24-1 to TRBJ2-7, with 7 bases aligning to TRBD1. Germline values: CDR1 KGHDR, CDR2 SFDVKD. This CDR3 contains 14 residues. The trim removed 6 bases at V and 10 bases at J, leaving 14 bases unmatched. In DNA, the CDR3 is TGTGCCACCAGTCCTCTTGGAGCAGGGGGTCGTCAGTACTTC. Its protein is CATSPLGAGGRQYF.

In its sample, this clonotype was seen a few times. The J gene is TRBJ2-5, the V gene TRBV9, with a possible D match to TRBD1 (6 bases). The CDR3 is 15 amino acids. Trimming cost V 4 bases and J 5 bases, with 18 bases left between them. Germline loops: CDR1 SGDLS, CDR2 YYNGEE. This chain's CDR3 is CASSTSTGPEETQYF. CDR3 DNA sequence: TGTGCCAGCAGCACCTCTACAGGGCCAGAGGAGACCCAGTACTTC.

This clonotype appeared a few times. The rearrangement links TRBV18 to TRBJ2-2; 14 nucleotides agree with TRBD2. V lost 0 bases and J lost 5; bases outside the gene matches: 2. CDR3 length: 17 residues. CDR1 and CDR2 (germline): KGHSH, LQKENI. CDR3 in DNA: TGTGCCAGCTCACCACCGGGACTAGCGGGAGTGACCGGGGAGCTGTTTTTT. The encoded protein is CASSPPGLAGVTGELFF.

The table lists this clonotype with many counts. The chain links TRBV6-2 or TRBV6-3 to TRBJ2-5, with 8 bases matching TRBD1. The V segment lost 6 bases and the J segment 5 bases; nucleotides outside the gene matches: 8. This CDR3 comprises 14 residues. Per germline, CDR1 MNHEY and CDR2 SVGEGT. The CDR3 region has the DNA TGTGCCAGCAGCCCAACGACAGGGGAGGAGACCCAGTACTTC. Its protein is CASSPTTGEETQYF.

In regard to this clonotype: At one end, the junction sequence differs from germline, possibly due to a read error. V and J are TRBV6-1 and TRBJ2-5; 7 bases are a match to TRBD2. Germline V gives CDR1 MNHNS, CDR2 SASEGT. This CDR3 region has 16 residues. This CDR3 reads CASSRGLSGGQGTQYF. In nucleotides, the CDR3 is TGTGCCAGCAGTAGAGGGCTATCGGGAGGCCAAGGGACCCAGTACTTC.

This chain uses TRBV12-3 or TRBV12-4 with TRBJ1-1; possible D gene TRBD1, 5 bases. V lost 3 bases and J lost 0, with 14 bases in between. This CDR3 spans 16 amino acids. For the CDR3, the DNA is TGTGCCAGCAGTTTTAGTGTTGGGGGTTTGAACACTGAAGCTTTCTTT. Translating gives CASSFSVGGLNTEAFF.

At least ten counts were recorded for this clonotype. CDR3 amino acids: CASSPWTSGGETQYF. The CDR3 DNA is TGTGCCAGCAGTCCTTGGACTAGCGGGGGGGAGACCCAGTACTTC. This chain links TRBV27 with TRBJ2-5; 14 nucleotides line up with TRBD2. The CDR3 has 15 residues. V lost 5 bases and J lost 5; bases outside the gene matches: 4. Germline V CDR1 and CDR2: MNHEY, SMNVEV (reference sequence).

This clonotype was observed many times. The CDR3 does not close with the conserved phenylalanine or tryptophan, likely indicating a read error. V usage is TRBV4-2 and J usage is TRBJ1-2, with 8 positions matching TRBD1. The germline V gene encodes CDR1 LGHNA and CDR2 YNFKEQ. Trimming took 0 bases from V and 6 from J; bases not matched to a gene: 12. The CDR3 contains 17 residues. CDR3 nucleotide sequence: TGTGCCAGCAGCCAAGAGTGGCAGGGGGCGGGCGAGAATGGCTACACCCTC. Its translation: CASSQEWQGAGENGYTL.

This clonotype was picked up many times. This chain joins TRBV14 and TRBJ2-7, with D perhaps matching TRBD2 (7 bases). V lost 2 bases, J lost 2 bases, and 16 bases lay in between. CDR3 length equals 16 residues. Germline-derived CDR1 and CDR2 are SGHDN and FVKESK. In DNA, the CDR3 is TGTGCCAGCAGCCAAAGGGGCCAGGGGAGGGCCTACGAGCAGTACTTC. Encoded protein: CASSQRGQGRAYEQYF.

This clonotype was counted many times. A much bigger clone sits one base away, suggesting this may be a read error. The chain joins TRBV6-1 to TRBJ1-6, with D uncertain. CDR3 length equals 14 residues. From germline, CDR1 is MNHNS and CDR2 SASEGT. Here the CDR3 DNA reads TGTGCCAGCAGTGAAACCTATCGGAATTCACACCTCCACTTT. Amino acids: CASSETYRNSHLHF.

A remark on this clonotype: As the CDR3 is not closed by the conserved phenylalanine or tryptophan, this likely results from a read error. No DNA is shown, since the ends of the CDR3 on it are uncertain; the CDR3 is the one TCRdb lists. This sequence joins TRBV19 and TRBJ2-4; the DNA was not compared with TRBD1, the D call given in the table. The CDR3 comprises 15 residues, both ends counted. Germline lookup yields CDR1 LNHDA and CDR2 SQIVND (reference sequence). CDR3 residues: CASSPDRGAKNIKYL.

This clonotype was counted many times. The genes are TRBV6-1 and TRBJ1-5; D is unresolved. This CDR3 is built from 14 residues. Trimming cost V 7 bases and J 0 bases, with 10 bases left between them. Germline V lookup: CDR1 MNHNS, CDR2 SASEGT. The CDR3 protein is CASTEGNSNQPQHF. CDR3 nucleotides: TGTGCCAGCACGGAAGGGAATAGCAATCAGCCCCAGCATTTT.

This clonotype was seen many times. Being one base from a much bigger clone, this may be a read error. The chain has TRBV28 and TRBJ2-7; D is ambiguous. CDR3 length equals 13 residues. Germline CDR1 is MDHEN and CDR2 is SYDVKM. The CDR3 spells CATSFLFTYEQYF. CDR3 bases: TGTGCCACCAGTTTCCTCTTTACCTACGAGCAGTACTTC. Supplemented by reference TRBV28 and TRBJ2-7, the full variable domain reads DVKVTQSSRYLVKRTGEKVFLECVQDMDHENMFWYRQDPGLGLRLIYFSYDVKMKEKGDIPEGYSVSREKKERFSLILESASTNQTSMYLCATSFLFTYEQYFGPGTRLTVT.

The gene calls are TRBV6-1 and TRBJ1-2; D is possibly TRBD1 (6 bases). This CDR3 has 13 amino acids. Deletions cut 6 bases from V and 0 bases from J, with 8 bases between. The V gene's germline CDR1 is MNHNS and CDR2 SASEGT. The CDR3 DNA is TGTGCCAGCAGGACAGGACCTAACTATGGCTACACCTTC. It is translated as CASRTGPNYGYTF.

This clonotype was detected ten times or more. CDR3 loop: CSVDRRDSYNSPLHF. In DNA, the CDR3 is TGCAGCGTTGACCGCAGGGACTCCTATAATTCACCCCTCCACTTT. The chain is built from TRBV29-1 and TRBJ1-6; possible D gene TRBD1, 5 bases. The CDR3 is 15 amino acids. Trimming took off 3 bases at V and 0 bases at J, with 9 bases between the two ends. Germline CDR1 is SQVTM and CDR2 is ANQGSEA.

There are a few counts of this clonotype. The V call is TRBV28, the J call TRBJ2-2; tentatively, D is TRBD1 or TRBD2 (5 bases each). The CDR3 covers 15 residues. The germline gives CDR1 MDHEN, CDR2 SYDVKM. V lost 8 bases to trimming and J lost 2 bases, with 15 bases between them. The CDR3 coding sequence is TGTGCCAGCCTAGGGGCGGGTCCAAACACCGGGGAGCTGTTTTTT. Amino acids: CASLGAGPNTGELFF.

This clonotype was recorded at least ten times. This chain uses TRBV20-1 with TRBJ2-7; D gene ambiguous. Germline CDR1 DFQATT, CDR2 SNEGSKA (reference sequence). The V and J ends lost 1 base and 7 bases respectively, with 8 bases between them. The CDR3 is 11 amino acids. The CDR3 reads CSARVVGEQYF. The CDR3 DNA reads TGCAGTGCTAGAGTCGTGGGAGAGCAGTACTTC.

This clonotype has only a few counts. The chain is built from TRBV4-1 and TRBJ1-6; D not resolved. Germline CDR1 reads MGHRA; CDR2 reads YSYEKL. Trimming stripped 0 bases from V and 4 bases from J, with 16 bases between. This CDR3 is built from 18 residues. CDR3 bases: TGCGCCAGCAGCCAAGATCGACGGGGAGGGAGTTATAATTCACCCCTCCACTTT. This translates into CASSQDRRGGSYNSPLHF.

Details on this clonotype: A read error may produce the germline difference seen at one junction end. The chain is built from TRBV4-3 and TRBJ2-7; TRBD2 is a possible D gene (6 bases). There are 14 residues in the CDR3. The V gene's germline CDR1 is LGHNA and CDR2 YSLEER. CDR3 sequence reads: CSSSQVSGRREQYF. CDR3 DNA sequence: TGCTCCAGCAGCCAAGTCTCGGGGAGGCGCGAGCAGTACTTC.

This clonotype was detected many times. The V gene is TRBV6-5, the J gene TRBJ2-2, with a weak D call TRBD2 (7 bases). From germline, CDR1 is MNHEY and CDR2 SVGAGI. The CDR3 has 21 residues. V lost 4 bases to trimming and J lost 4 bases, with 31 bases between them. The CDR3 DNA reads TGTGCCAGCAGTTCGAGACTAGCTGGGATAGCGCTGACAGGAGCCACCGGGGAGCTGTTTTTT. Residues: CASSSRLAGIALTGATGELFF.

This clonotype was seen more than once but under ten times. This chain uses TRBV6-2 or TRBV6-3 with TRBJ2-1; tentative D call: TRBD2 (5 bases). Germline values: CDR1 MNHEY, CDR2 SVGEGT. The CDR3 spans 14 residues. Deletions cut 0 bases from V and 7 bases from J, with 10 bases between. The CDR3 loop is CASSYSLARNEQFF. CDR3 DNA: TGTGCCAGCAGTTACTCCCTAGCCCGAAATGAGCAGTTCTTC.

This clonotype was recorded many times. This chain joins TRBV12-3 or TRBV12-4 and TRBJ2-4; the D is unclear. V was clipped by 6 bases and J by 10 bases, with 10 bases between them. The CDR3 length is 11 residues. The CDR3, as DNA: TGTGCCAGCAGCATAGGACGAATTCAGTACTTC. Translated, it gives CASSIGRIQYF.

The rearrangement joins TRBV6-2 or TRBV6-3 to TRBJ1-1, with D hard to call. CDR1 and CDR2 (germline): MNHEY, SVGEGT. V dropped 0 bases and J dropped 5 bases, with 13 bases sitting between them. The CDR3 is 15 residues long. CDR3 residues: CASSYSRQVGTEAFF. The CDR3 DNA is TGTGCCAGCAGTTACTCTCGGCAGGTAGGGACTGAAGCTTTCTTT.

This clonotype showed up many times. The chain carries TRBV7-9 and TRBJ2-7; D is undetermined. There are 13 residues in the CDR3. CDR1 SEHNR and CDR2 FQNEAQ come from the germline V gene (reference sequence). The V end lost 2 bases, the J end lost 1 base, and 6 bases lay between the germline ends. CDR3 in amino acids: CASSLPGSYEQYF. The CDR3, as DNA: TGTGCCAGCAGCTTACCCGGTTCCTACGAGCAGTACTTC.

Notes on this clonotype: The conserved final phenylalanine or tryptophan is absent from the CDR3, which likely points to a read error. The chain couples TRBV7-2 to TRBJ2-5; D gene ambiguous. The germline V gene encodes CDR1 SGHTA and CDR2 FQGNSA. This CDR3 is 12 amino acids long. The CDR3: CASSEWQESQYY. Written as DNA, the CDR3 is TGCGCCAGCAGTGAATGGCAAGAGTCCCAGTACTAC.

At least ten counts were recorded for this clonotype. The V gene is TRBV7-9, the J gene TRBJ2-2, with D possibly being TRBD1 (5 bases). Germline loops: CDR1 SEHNR, CDR2 FQNEAQ (reference sequence). The CDR3 loop spans 14 amino acids. Trimming left V 6 bases short and J 7 bases short, with 15 bases between. CDR3: CASSLQGSGGELFF. Here the CDR3 DNA reads TGTGCCAGCAGTCTTCAGGGATCAGGCGGGGAGCTGTTTTTT.